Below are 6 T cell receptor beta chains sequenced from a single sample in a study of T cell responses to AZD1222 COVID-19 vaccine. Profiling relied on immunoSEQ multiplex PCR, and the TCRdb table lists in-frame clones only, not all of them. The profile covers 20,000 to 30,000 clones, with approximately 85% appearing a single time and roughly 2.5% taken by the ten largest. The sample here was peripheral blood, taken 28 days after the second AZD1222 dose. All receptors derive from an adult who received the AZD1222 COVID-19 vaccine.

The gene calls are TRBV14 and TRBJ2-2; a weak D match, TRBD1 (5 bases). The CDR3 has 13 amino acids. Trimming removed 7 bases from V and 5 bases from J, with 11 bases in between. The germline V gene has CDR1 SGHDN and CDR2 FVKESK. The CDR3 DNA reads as TGTGCCAGCAATGGACACCTGACCGGGGAGCTGTTTTTT. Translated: CASNGHLTGELFF.

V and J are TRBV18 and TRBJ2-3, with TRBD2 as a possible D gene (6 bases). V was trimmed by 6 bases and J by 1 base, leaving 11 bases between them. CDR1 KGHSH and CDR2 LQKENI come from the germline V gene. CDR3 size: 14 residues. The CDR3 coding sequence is TGTGCCAGCTCCAGCGGGCTTGGCACAGATACGCAGTATTTT. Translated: CASSSGLGTDTQYF.

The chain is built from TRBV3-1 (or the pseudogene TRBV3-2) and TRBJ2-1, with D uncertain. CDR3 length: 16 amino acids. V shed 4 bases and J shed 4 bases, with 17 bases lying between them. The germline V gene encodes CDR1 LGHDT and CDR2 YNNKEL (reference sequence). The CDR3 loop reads CASSRRLATTYNEQFF. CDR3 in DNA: TGTGCCAGCAGCCGAAGACTGGCTACCACTTACAATGAGCAGTTCTTC.

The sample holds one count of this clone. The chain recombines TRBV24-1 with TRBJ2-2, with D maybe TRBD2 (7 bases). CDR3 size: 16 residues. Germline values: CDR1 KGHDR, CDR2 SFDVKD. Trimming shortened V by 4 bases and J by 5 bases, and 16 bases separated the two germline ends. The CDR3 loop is CATSDPRGGGTGELFF. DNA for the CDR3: TGTGCCACCAGTGACCCCAGGGGAGGGGGGACCGGGGAGCTGTTTTTT.

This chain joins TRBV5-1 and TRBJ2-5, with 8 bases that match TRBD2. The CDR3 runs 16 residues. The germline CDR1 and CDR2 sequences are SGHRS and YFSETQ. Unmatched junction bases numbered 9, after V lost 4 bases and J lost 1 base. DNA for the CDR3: TGCGCCAGCAGCGGGGGCCTAGCGGGCCTCCAAGAGACCCAGTACTTC. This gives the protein CASSGGLAGLQETQYF.

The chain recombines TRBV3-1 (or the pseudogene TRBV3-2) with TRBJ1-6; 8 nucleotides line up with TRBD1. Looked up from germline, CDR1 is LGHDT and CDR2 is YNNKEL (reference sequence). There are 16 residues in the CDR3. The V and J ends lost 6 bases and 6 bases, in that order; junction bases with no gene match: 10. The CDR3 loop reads CASSPQGTGSNSPLHF. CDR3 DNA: TGTGCCAGCAGTCCCCAGGGGACAGGCTCTAATTCACCCCTCCACTTT.